Below, one T cell receptor (beta chain) is given with its context. Its antigen is unidentified. The V end lost 5 bases, the J end lost 1 base, and 13 bases lay between the germline ends. The CDR3 runs to 15 residues. CDR1 and CDR2 (germline): MDHEN, SYDVKM. This entry is derived from a study of cytomegalovirus exposure and HLA in healthy donors. About the research overall: Within an early data release were about 85 million unique TCRs drawn from HLA-typed donors.

Researchers ran the PCR with 60 Vbeta and 13 Jbeta primers. The repertoire was sequenced with immunoSEQ multiplex PCR; TCRdb's copy has only in-frame clones and lacks some. The sample carries 95,000 to 110,000 clones, 60% to 85% recorded once. Study results and limitations: The likely origin of a cluster of highly shared sequence variants was a sequencing artifact. Cytomegalovirus association was listed for 164 TCR beta chains.

The sequence was collected from a man aged 45-65 years in good health and CMV-seropositive. The sample comprised PBMCs. V usage is TRBV28 and J usage is TRBJ2-3, with D possibly matching TRBD1 (6 bases). Written as DNA, the CDR3 is TGTGCCAGCAGTCCCATCAGGGGCCGCACAGATACGCAGTATTTT. Its translation: CASSPIRGRTDTQYF.